Sequencing of this T cell receptor beta chain was carried out in a study of cytomegalovirus exposure and HLA in healthy donors. Study results and limitations: Most sequenced TCRs were rare (though some public TCRs occurred in many donors). TCR beta chains numbering some 160 were designated cytomegalovirus-associated.

On this clone: Its antigen is unidentified.

Clones were sequenced by immunoSEQ multiplex PCR, and TCRdb holds only the in-frame ones, with some missing. The profile shows 100,000 to 150,000 clones, 86% of them singletons. The donors were members of the validation cohort, which comprised around 110 subjects and was separate from the first cohort of fewer than 700 subjects. The source material was PBMCs. The sequence derives from a man aged 18-30 years in good health and CMV-seronegative.

CDR3 region: CASSYRSPEAFF. In nucleotides, the CDR3 is TGTGCCAGCAGTTACAGAAGCCCTGAAGCTTTCTTT. The chain links TRBV2 to TRBJ1-1; D call uncertain. The length of the CDR3 is 12 residues. Germline values: CDR1 SNHLY, CDR2 FYNNEI. V was clipped by 5 bases and J by 6 bases, with 10 bases between them.